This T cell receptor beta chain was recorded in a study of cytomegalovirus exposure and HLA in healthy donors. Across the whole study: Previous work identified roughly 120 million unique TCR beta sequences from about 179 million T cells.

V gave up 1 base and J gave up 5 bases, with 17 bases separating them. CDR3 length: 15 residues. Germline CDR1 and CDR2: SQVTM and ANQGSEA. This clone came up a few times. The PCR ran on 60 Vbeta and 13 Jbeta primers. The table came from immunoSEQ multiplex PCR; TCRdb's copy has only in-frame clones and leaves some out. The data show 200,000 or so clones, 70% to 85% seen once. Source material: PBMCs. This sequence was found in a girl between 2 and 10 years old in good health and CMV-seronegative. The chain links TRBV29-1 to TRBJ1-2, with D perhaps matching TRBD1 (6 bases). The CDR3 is CSVEAEQGITYGYTF. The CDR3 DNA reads TGCAGCGTTGAAGCTGAACAGGGAATCACGTATGGCTACACCTTC.